This T cell receptor (beta chain) was recorded in a study of blood T cell repertoires in COVID-19. Study-wide background: Sites in the United States, Italy and Spain provided acute and convalescent COVID-19 samples. PBMCs, B-cell-depleted T cells, or T cells were the source of the cDNA or gDNA that made up the material.

From germline, CDR1 is SGHRS and CDR2 YFSETQ. Trimming removed 0 bases at V and 3 bases at J, with 19 bases between. The CDR3 has 17 residues. In the original processing: For nucleated cells, counts were estimated from reference gene primer amplification. Produced via immunoSEQ multiplex PCR; TCRdb's table is partial and in-frame only. The V and J calls and clone size were taken over from that table, and D and trimming were inferred from the DNA. This table holds fewer than 150,000 clones, over 75% found once. The sequenced sample consisted of peripheral blood. The J gene is TRBJ2-7, the V gene TRBV5-1; D may be TRBD1 (6 bases). The source is a man in his fifties or sixties with acute or convalescent COVID-19. The CDR3 region is CASSLGVPGHEFYEQYF. The CDR3 region has the DNA TGCGCCAGCAGCTTGGGAGTCCCGGGACACGAATTCTACGAGCAGTACTTC.